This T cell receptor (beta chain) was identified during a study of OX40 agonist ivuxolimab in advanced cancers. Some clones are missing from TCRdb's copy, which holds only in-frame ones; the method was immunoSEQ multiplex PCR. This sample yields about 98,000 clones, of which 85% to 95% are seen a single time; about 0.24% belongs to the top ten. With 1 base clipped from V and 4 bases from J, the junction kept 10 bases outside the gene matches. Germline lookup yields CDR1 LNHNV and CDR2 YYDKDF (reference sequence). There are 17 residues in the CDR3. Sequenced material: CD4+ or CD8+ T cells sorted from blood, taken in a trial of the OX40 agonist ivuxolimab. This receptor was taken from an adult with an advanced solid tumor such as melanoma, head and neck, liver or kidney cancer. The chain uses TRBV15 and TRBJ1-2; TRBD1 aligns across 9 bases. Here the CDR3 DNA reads TGTGCCACCAGCAGAGGCCAAGGGGACAGGGAGATCTATGGCTACACCTTC. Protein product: CATSRGQGDREIYGYTF.